What follows are 12 T cell receptor beta chains derived from one specimen sequenced in a study of T-cell reconstitution after alpha-beta-depleted transplantation in children. As it was prepared, the TCRbeta library received unique molecular identifiers. TCRdb recomputed calls from the PCR reads with MiXCR, one row per CDR3 protein. This sample has about 500,000 distinct CDR3 sequences, with about 31% found just once. The specimen comprised PBMCs from the stem cell graft donor, sampled from the stem cell graft. Source of these receptors: a human donor who donated a stem cell graft to a child with aplastic anemia.

This clonotype turned up a few times. The chain combines TRBV9 with TRBJ2-5; possibly TRBD1 for D (6 bases). V was pared by 3 bases and J by 5 bases, with 14 bases between. The CDR3 consists of 14 residues. CDR1 SGDLS and CDR2 YYNGEE come from the germline V gene. CDR3 protein: CASSGQALGETQYF. The CDR3 bases are TGTGCCAGCAGCGGACAGGCCCTTGGGGAGACCCAGTACTTC.

The V and J genes are TRBV5-1 and TRBJ1-6; 11 bases match TRBD1. Germline CDR1 is SGHRS and CDR2 is YFSETQ. Trimming took 4 bases from V and 14 from J; bases not matched to a gene: 14. CDR3 size: 16 residues. In nucleotides, the CDR3 is TGCGCCAGCAGCCCAGGGGGATCCGGGACAGGGGGAACCCTCCACTTT. Its protein product is CASSPGGSGTGGTLHF.

This clonotype has more than one count but fewer than ten. The rearrangement uses TRBV3-1 and TRBJ2-1; 11 bases match TRBD2. The CDR3 sequence is 16 residues long. Germline loops: CDR1 LGHDT, CDR2 YNNKEL (reference sequence). Losses at the gene ends were 1 base for V and 7 bases for J; bases not matched to a gene: 6. Written as DNA, the CDR3 is TGTGCCAGCAGCCAAGGGGTTAGCGGGAGGGTAAATGAGCAGTTCTTC. Translation gives CASSQGVSGRVNEQFF.

The V gene is TRBV20-1, the J gene TRBJ2-1; D uncertain. CDR1 is DFQATT, CDR2 SNEGSKA, per germline (reference sequence). V was clipped by 3 bases and J by 5 bases, with 8 bases between them. CDR3 length equals 12 residues. CDR3 residues: CSARVENNEQFF. CDR3 coding DNA: TGCAGTGCTAGGGTGGAGAACAATGAGCAGTTCTTC.

V and J are TRBV7-1 and TRBJ2-3; D unclear. TRBV7-1 is annotated as an ORF whose role is uncertain. The CDR3 extends over 12 amino acids. V was pared by 8 bases and J by 4 bases, with 10 bases between. The CDR3 DNA reads TGTGCCAGCCAACCCGTACCAGATACGCAGTATTTT. Its translation: CASQPVPDTQYF.

This clonotype showed up just a few times. The rearrangement joins TRBV20-1 to TRBJ2-7; D gene ambiguous. Germline V gene sequence: CDR1 DFQATT, CDR2 SNEGSKA (reference sequence). The CDR3 has 11 amino acids. V lost 4 bases and J 5 bases, leaving 9 bases between the germline ends. The CDR3 DNA reads TGCAGTGCTAATCTGGTGAACGAGCAGTACTTC. Residues: CSANLVNEQYF.

Only a few counts were recorded for this clonotype. The V gene is TRBV7-2, the J gene TRBJ2-3; 10 bases match TRBD2. CDR1 is SGHTA and CDR2 is FQGNSA in the germline V gene. This CDR3 is built from 15 residues. With V trimmed by 5 bases and J by 5 bases, 7 bases remained unmatched. CDR3 sequence reads: CASSKTSGPEDTQYF. CDR3 DNA: TGTGCCAGCAGCAAGACTAGCGGGCCGGAAGATACGCAGTATTTT. Based on the CDR3 plus reference TRBV7-2 and TRBJ2-3, the full variable domain is GAGVSQSPSNKVTEKGKDVELRCDPISGHTALYWYRQSLGQGLEFLIYFQGNSAPDKSGLPSDRFSAERTGGSVSTLTIQRTQQEDSAVYLCASSKTSGPEDTQYFGPGTRLTVL.

V usage is TRBV28 and J usage is TRBJ2-7; a possible D gene is TRBD1 (5 bases). Germline V gene data show CDR1 as MDHEN and CDR2 as SYDVKM. The CDR3 is made up of 16 amino acids. Deletions cut 6 bases from V and 0 bases from J, with 18 bases between. CDR3 in DNA: TGTGCCAGCAGCCCCTGGGGCAGCCAAAGCTCCTACGAGCAGTACTTC. This sequence encodes CASSPWGSQSSYEQYF.

V usage is TRBV9 and J usage is TRBJ1-3; D ambiguous. This CDR3 region has 14 residues. Germline V gene lookup returns CDR1 SGDLS and CDR2 YYNGEE. V lost 4 bases to trimming and J lost 2 bases, with 10 bases between them. The CDR3 is CASSLPSAGNTIYF. The CDR3 DNA follows: TGTGCCAGCAGCCTACCGAGCGCTGGAAACACCATATATTTT.

The chain recombines TRBV12-3 or TRBV12-4 with TRBJ2-5; 10 nucleotides align to TRBD1. The V and J ends lost 6 bases and 5 bases, in that order; junction bases with no gene match: 15. This CDR3 has 17 residues. CDR3 bases: TGTGCCAGCAGAGCTACCGGGACAGGGGCATTTATGGAGACCCAGTACTTC. Translating it yields CASRATGTGAFMETQYF.

The rearrangement uses TRBV10-2 and TRBJ1-4; the match to TRBD1 covers 9 bases. This CDR3 comprises 17 residues. V trimming: 2 bases; J trimming: 8 bases; junction bases outside the gene matches: 12. Germline V gene lookup returns CDR1 WSHSY and CDR2 SAAADI. CDR3 bases: TGCGCCAGCAGTGAGGTCATCTCGGGGACAGGGCCAGAAAAACTGTTTTTT. Its protein is CASSEVISGTGPEKLFF.

The chain joins TRBV9 to TRBJ2-2; 10 nucleotides agree with TRBD2. The CDR3 consists of 18 residues. Germline CDR1 and CDR2: SGDLS and YYNGEE. Unmatched junction bases numbered 11, after V lost 4 bases and J lost 2 bases. This chain's CDR3 is CASSPSSGSNPNTGELFF. CDR3 sequence (DNA): TGTGCCAGCAGCCCCTCTAGCGGGAGTAACCCTAACACCGGGGAGCTGTTTTTT. Full variable domain (rest looked up from reference TRBV9 and TRBJ2-2): DSGVTQTPKHLITATGQRVTLRCSPRSGDLSVYWYQQSLDQGLQFLIQYYNGEERAKGNILERFSAQQFPDLHSELNLSSLELGDSALYFCASSPSSGSNPNTGELFFGEGSRLTVL.